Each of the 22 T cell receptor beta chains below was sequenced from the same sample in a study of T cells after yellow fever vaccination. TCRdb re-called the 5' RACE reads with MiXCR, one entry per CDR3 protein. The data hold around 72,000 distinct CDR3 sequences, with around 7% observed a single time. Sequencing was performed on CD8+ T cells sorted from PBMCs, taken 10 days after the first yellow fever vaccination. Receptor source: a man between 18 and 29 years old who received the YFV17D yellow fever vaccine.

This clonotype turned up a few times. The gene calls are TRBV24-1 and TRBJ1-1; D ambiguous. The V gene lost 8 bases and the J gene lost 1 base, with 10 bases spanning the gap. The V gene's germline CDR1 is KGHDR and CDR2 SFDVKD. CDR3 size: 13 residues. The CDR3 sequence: CATTGPRNTEAFF. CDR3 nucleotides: TGTGCCACCACCGGACCGCGGAACACTGAAGCTTTCTTT.

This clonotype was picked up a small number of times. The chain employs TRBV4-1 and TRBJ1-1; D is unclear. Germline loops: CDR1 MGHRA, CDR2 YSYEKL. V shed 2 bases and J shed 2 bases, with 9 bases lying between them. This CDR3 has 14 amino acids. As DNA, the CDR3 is TGCGCCAGCAGCCAAACAGAATATAACACTGAAGCTTTCTTT. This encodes CASSQTEYNTEAFF.

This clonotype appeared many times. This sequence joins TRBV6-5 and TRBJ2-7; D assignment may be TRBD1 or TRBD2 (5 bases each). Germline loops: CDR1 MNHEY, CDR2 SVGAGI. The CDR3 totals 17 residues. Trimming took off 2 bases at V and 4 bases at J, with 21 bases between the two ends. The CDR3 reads CASSYGIGAVVIYEQYF. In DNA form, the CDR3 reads TGTGCCAGCAGTTACGGTATCGGGGCAGTGGTGATATACGAGCAGTACTTC.

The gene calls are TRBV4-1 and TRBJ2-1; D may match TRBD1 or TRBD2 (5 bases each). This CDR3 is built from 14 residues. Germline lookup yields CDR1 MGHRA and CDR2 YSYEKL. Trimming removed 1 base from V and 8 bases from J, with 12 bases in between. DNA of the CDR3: TGCGCCAGCAGCCAAGTCAGAGGGGTCCATGAGCAGTTCTTC. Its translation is CASSQVRGVHEQFF.

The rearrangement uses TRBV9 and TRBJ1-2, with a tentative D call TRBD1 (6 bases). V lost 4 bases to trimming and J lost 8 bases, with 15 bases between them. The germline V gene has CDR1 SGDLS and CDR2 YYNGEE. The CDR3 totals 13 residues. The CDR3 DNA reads TGTGCCAGCAGCCCAGGGGATTGGGACGGCTACACCTTC. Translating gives CASSPGDWDGYTF. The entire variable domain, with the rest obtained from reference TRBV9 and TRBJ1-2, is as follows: DSGVTQTPKHLITATGQRVTLRCSPRSGDLSVYWYQQSLDQGLQFLIQYYNGEERAKGNILERFSAQQFPDLHSELNLSSLELGDSALYFCASSPGDWDGYTFGSGTRLTVV.

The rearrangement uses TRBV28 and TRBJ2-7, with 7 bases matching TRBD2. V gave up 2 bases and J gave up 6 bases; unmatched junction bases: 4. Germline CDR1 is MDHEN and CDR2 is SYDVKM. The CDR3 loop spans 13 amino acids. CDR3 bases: TGTGCCAGCAGTTTAATAGCGGGTGTCGAGCAGTACGTC. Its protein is CASSLIAGVEQYV.

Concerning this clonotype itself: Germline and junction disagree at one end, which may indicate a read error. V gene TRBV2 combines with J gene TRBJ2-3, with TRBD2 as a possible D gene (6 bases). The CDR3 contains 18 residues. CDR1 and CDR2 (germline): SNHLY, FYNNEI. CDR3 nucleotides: TGTGCCTGCAGCAGTGAGAAAACCCGGAGGGCGGGCACAGATACGCAGTATTTT. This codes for CACSSEKTRRAGTDTQYF.

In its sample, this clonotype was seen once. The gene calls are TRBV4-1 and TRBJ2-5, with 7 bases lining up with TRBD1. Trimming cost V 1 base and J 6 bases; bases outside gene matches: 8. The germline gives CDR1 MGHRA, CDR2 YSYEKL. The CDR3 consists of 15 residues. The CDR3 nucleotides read TGCGCCAGCAGCCAAGGCCGGGACAGTGGAAAGACCCAGTACTTC. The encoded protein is CASSQGRDSGKTQYF.

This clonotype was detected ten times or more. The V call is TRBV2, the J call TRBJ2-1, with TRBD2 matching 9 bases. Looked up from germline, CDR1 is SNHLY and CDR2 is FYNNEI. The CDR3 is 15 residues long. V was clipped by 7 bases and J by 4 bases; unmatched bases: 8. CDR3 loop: CASTSLAGGYNEQFF. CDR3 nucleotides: TGTGCCAGCACCTCCCTCGCGGGGGGGTACAATGAGCAGTTCTTC.

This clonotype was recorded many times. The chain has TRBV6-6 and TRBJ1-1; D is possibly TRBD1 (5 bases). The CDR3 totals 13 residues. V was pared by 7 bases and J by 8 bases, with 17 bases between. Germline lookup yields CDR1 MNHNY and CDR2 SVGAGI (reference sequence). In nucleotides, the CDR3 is TGTGCCAGCACGTCCCAGGGTCCCGGAGAAGCTTTCTTT. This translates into CASTSQGPGEAFF.

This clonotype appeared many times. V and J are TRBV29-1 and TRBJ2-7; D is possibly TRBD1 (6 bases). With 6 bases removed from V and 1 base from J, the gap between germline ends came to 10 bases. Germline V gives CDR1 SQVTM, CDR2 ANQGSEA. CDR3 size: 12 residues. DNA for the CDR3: TGCAGCGTAAACAGGGATTCCTACGAGCAGTACTTC. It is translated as CSVNRDSYEQYF.

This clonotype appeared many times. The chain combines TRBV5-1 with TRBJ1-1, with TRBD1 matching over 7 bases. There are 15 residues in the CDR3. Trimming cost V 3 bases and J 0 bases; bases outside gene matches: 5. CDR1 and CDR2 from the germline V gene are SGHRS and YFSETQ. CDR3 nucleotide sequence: TGCGCCAGCAGCTGGAGGGGGCCCCTGAACACTGAAGCTTTCTTT. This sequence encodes CASSWRGPLNTEAFF.

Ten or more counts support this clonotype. CDR3 sequence: CASSLADRPHSYEQYF. CDR3 coding DNA: TGCGCCAGCAGCTTGGCAGATCGCCCCCACTCCTACGAGCAGTACTTC. The chain is built from TRBV5-1 and TRBJ2-7; D gene uncertain. The CDR3 totals 16 residues. Germline assignment: CDR1 SGHRS and CDR2 YFSETQ. V lost 0 bases and J lost 0, with 13 bases in between. The complete variable domain, with remaining parts taken from reference TRBV5-1 and TRBJ2-7, reads KAGVTQTPRYLIKTRGQQVTLSCSPISGHRSVSWYQQTPGQGLQFLFEYFSETQRNKGNFPGRFSGRQFSNSRSEMNVSTLELGDSALYLCASSLADRPHSYEQYFGPGTRLTVT.

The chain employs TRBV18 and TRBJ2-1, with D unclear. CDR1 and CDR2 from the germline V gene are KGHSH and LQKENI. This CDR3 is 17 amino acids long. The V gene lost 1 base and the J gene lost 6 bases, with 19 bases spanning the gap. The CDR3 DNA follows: TGTGCCAGCTCACCACAATTCGGCACCCCGGAAGGCAATGAGCAGTTCTTC. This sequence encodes CASSPQFGTPEGNEQFF.

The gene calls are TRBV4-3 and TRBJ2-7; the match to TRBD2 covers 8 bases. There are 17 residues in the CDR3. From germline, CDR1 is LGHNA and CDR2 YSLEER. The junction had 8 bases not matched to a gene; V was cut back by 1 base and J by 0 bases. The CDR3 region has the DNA TGCGCCAGCAGCCAAGTGCTCGGGGGGGGGAACTCCTACGAGCAGTACTTC. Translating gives CASSQVLGGGNSYEQYF.

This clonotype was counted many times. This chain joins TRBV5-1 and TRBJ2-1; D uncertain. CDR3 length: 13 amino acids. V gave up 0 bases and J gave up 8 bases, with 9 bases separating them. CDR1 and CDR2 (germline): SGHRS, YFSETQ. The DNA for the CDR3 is TGCGCCAGCAGCTTGGGCTCCCCTTATGAGCAGTTCTTC. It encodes CASSLGSPYEQFF.

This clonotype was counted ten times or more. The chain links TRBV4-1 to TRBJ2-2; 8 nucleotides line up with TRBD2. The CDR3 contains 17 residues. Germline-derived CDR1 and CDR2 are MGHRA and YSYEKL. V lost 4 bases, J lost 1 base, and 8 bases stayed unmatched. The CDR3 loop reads CASSLGGLAGNTGELFF. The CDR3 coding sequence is TGCGCCAGCAGCCTCGGCGGGCTAGCGGGGAACACCGGGGAGCTGTTTTTT.

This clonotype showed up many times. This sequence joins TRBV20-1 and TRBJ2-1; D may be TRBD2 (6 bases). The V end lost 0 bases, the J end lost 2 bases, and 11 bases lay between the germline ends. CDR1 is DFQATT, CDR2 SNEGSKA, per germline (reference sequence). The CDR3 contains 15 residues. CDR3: CSARDRQRAYNEQFF. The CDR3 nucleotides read TGCAGTGCTAGAGATAGGCAGCGGGCCTACAATGAGCAGTTCTTC.

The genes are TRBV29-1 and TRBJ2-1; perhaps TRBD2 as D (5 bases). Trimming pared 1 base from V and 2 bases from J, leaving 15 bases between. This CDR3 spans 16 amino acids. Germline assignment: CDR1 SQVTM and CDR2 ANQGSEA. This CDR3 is CSVEGGRRGPYNEQFF. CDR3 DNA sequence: TGCAGCGTTGAAGGCGGGCGACGAGGGCCCTACAATGAGCAGTTCTTC.

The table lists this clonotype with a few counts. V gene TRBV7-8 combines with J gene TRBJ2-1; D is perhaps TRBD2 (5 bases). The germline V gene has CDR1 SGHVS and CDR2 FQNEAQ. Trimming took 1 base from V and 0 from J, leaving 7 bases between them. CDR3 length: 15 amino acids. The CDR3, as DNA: TGTGCCAGCAGCTTAGTGGAGGACTCCTACAATGAGCAGTTCTTC. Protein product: CASSLVEDSYNEQFF.

This CDR3 is CAISVKGGKSNSPLHF. CDR3 DNA: TGTGCCATCAGTGTAAAGGGTGGGAAGAGTAATTCACCCCTCCACTTT. The chain uses TRBV10-3 and TRBJ1-6; D is uncertain. V lost 4 bases and J lost 6, with 16 bases in between. CDR1 and CDR2 from the germline V gene are ENHRY and SYGVKD. There are 16 residues in the CDR3.

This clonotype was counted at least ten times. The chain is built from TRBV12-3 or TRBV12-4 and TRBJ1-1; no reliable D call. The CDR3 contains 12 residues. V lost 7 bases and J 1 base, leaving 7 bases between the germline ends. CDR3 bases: TGTGCCAGCACTCTCGGGAACACTGAAGCTTTCTTT. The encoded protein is CASTLGNTEAFF.